These 27 T cell receptor beta chains originate from one sample sequenced in a study of response to subunit inactivated influenza vaccine. TCRdb re-called the RT-PCR reads with MiXCR, one entry per CDR3 protein. This table has about 610,000 distinct CDR3 sequences, 14% appearing once. The source material was PBMCs from blood, sampled about 13 days after vaccination. Every receptor here comes from a man aged 45-65 years who received an inactivated influenza vaccine.

This clonotype has just a few counts. The chain carries TRBV4-2 and TRBJ2-3; D perhaps matches TRBD2 (6 bases). CDR1 is LGHNA, CDR2 YNFKEQ, per germline. This CDR3 comprises 16 residues. V lost 0 bases and J lost 2, with 12 bases in between. The DNA of the CDR3 is TGTGCCAGCAGCCAAGAAGGGACTGGCTACACAGATACGCAGTATTTT. This encodes CASSQEGTGYTDTQYF.

The V and J genes are TRBV10-3 and TRBJ2-1, with D tentatively TRBD2 (7 bases). Germline V gives CDR1 ENHRY, CDR2 SYGVKD. Trimming removed 5 bases from V and 4 bases from J, with 15 bases in between. The CDR3 has 15 residues. The CDR3, as DNA: TGTGCCATCAGTTGGGGGGGCGGCGAATACAATGAGCAGTTCTTC. This sequence encodes CAISWGGGEYNEQFF.

Only a few counts were recorded for this clonotype. J is TRBJ2-7 and V is TRBV15; D remains unclear. The germline gives CDR1 LNHNV, CDR2 YYDKDF (reference sequence). V dropped 0 bases and J dropped 2 bases, with 14 bases sitting between them. The CDR3 is made up of 16 amino acids. The CDR3 spells CATSRDLKGLPYEQYF. The CDR3 coding sequence is TGTGCCACCAGCAGAGATTTAAAAGGGCTCCCCTACGAGCAGTACTTC.

The sample holds a few counts of this clonotype. The V and J genes are TRBV6-2 or TRBV6-3 and TRBJ2-5, with TRBD2 identical over 10 bases. Germline CDR1 and CDR2: MNHEY and SVGEGT. The J segment lost 6 bases and the V segment lost 2 bases, leaving 9 bases of the junction unmatched. The CDR3 is 16 amino acids. The CDR3 coding sequence is TGTGCCAGCAGTTACGGTAGCGGGGGGCTGCTTCAGACCCAGTACTTC. This encodes CASSYGSGGLLQTQYF.

CDR3 residues: CASSTTGAPQETQYF. The CDR3 bases are TGTGCCAGCAGCACCACAGGGGCCCCCCAAGAGACCCAGTACTTC. This rearrangement joins TRBV12-3 or TRBV12-4 to TRBJ2-5; 7 bases are a match to TRBD1. The CDR3 covers 15 residues. The ends lost 6 bases at V and 1 base at J; junction bases unmatched: 8.

This clonotype was seen more than once but under ten times. The CDR3 region has the DNA TGCGCCAGCAGCTCGACCAACAGGGGAACCTACGAGCAGTACTTC. Translation gives CASSSTNRGTYEQYF. The V and J genes are TRBV5-1 and TRBJ2-7; 7 bases are a match to TRBD1. The CDR3 contains 15 residues. CDR1 and CDR2 from the germline V gene are SGHRS and YFSETQ. Trimming cost V 3 bases and J 2 bases; bases outside gene matches: 8.

The rearrangement links TRBV4-3 to TRBJ1-3, with D unresolved. The CDR3 length is 17 residues. The germline V gene encodes CDR1 LGHNA and CDR2 YSLEER. With 0 bases removed from V and 0 bases from J, the gap between germline ends came to 12 bases. The CDR3 DNA sequence: TGCGCCAGCAGCCAAGACCCCGACTCAAACTCTGGAAACACCATATATTTT. This encodes CASSQDPDSNSGNTIYF.

This clonotype has a handful of counts. The V and J genes are TRBV20-1 and TRBJ2-5; D might be TRBD1 or TRBD2, each matching 5 bases. CDR3 size: 15 residues. V lost 3 bases and J 2 bases, leaving 16 bases between the germline ends. Germline CDR1 reads DFQATT; CDR2 reads SNEGSKA (reference sequence). For the CDR3, the DNA is TGCAGTGCTAGCTCGGGACCACTTAAACAAGAGACCCAGTACTTC. Amino acids: CSASSGPLKQETQYF.

As DNA, the CDR3 is TGTGCCAGCAGCCAACGATTAGATACGCAGTATTTT. Amino acid sequence: CASSQRLDTQYF. V and J are TRBV3-1 and TRBJ2-3; D gene uncertain. V was clipped by 2 bases and J by 5 bases, with 5 bases between them. The germline gives CDR1 LGHDT, CDR2 YNNKEL (reference sequence). This CDR3 has 12 residues.

This clonotype was detected a few times. This sequence joins TRBV6-5 and TRBJ2-7; 9 nucleotides align to TRBD1. CDR3 length equals 14 residues. V lost 3 bases to trimming and J lost 3 bases; unmatched junction nucleotides: 3. Germline values: CDR1 MNHEY, CDR2 SVGAGI. The CDR3 DNA is TGTGCCAGCAGTTATAGGGACAGGGTCTACGAGCAGTACTTC. Its protein product is CASSYRDRVYEQYF.

This clonotype has just a few counts. J is TRBJ1-2 and V is TRBV15; D gene uncertain. The CDR3 extends over 13 amino acids. Per the germline V gene, CDR1 is LNHNV and CDR2 is YYDKDF (reference sequence). Between the trimmed V and J ends, which lost 1 base and 3 bases, there was a span of 6 bases. For the CDR3, the DNA is TGTGCCACCAGCAGAGTCCCGGACTATGGCTACACCTTC. It yields the protein CATSRVPDYGYTF. Using reference TRBV15 and TRBJ1-2 for the parts outside the CDR3, the full variable domain is DAMVIQNPRYQVTQFGKPVTLSCSQTLNHNVMYWYQQKSSQAPKLLFHYYDKDFNNEADTPDNFQSRRPNTSFCFLDIRSPGLGDTAMYLCATSRVPDYGYTFGSGTRLTVV.

V gene TRBV29-1 combines with J gene TRBJ2-7; TRBD1 matches at 9 bases. J lost 3 bases, V lost 2 bases, and 8 bases had no gene match. In germline, CDR1 is SQVTM, CDR2 ANQGSEA. CDR3 length equals 15 residues. This CDR3 is CSVELMGQGHYEQYF. CDR3 sequence (DNA): TGCAGCGTTGAACTGATGGGACAGGGACACTACGAGCAGTACTTC.

This clonotype was counted between two and nine times. The chain employs TRBV20-1 and TRBJ2-7; D is possibly TRBD1 or TRBD2 (6 bases each). V was trimmed by 5 bases and J by 6 bases, leaving 29 bases between them. This CDR3 region has 17 residues. Germline V CDR1 and CDR2: DFQATT, SNEGSKA (reference sequence). The CDR3 DNA sequence: TGCAGTGCTGAGCCGAGCGGGCTTCGTCAATGGGGGCTCGAGCAGTACTTC. Its translation is CSAEPSGLRQWGLEQYF.

The chain joins TRBV5-6 to TRBJ2-1; D may be TRBD2 (6 bases). Trimming left V 3 bases short and J 6 bases short, with 10 bases between. This CDR3 contains 13 residues. Germline V gene lookup returns CDR1 SGHDT and CDR2 YYEEEE. The DNA of the CDR3 is TGTGCCAGCAGCTCGCGGGGCTCCAATGAGCAGTTCTTC. It encodes CASSSRGSNEQFF.

This clonotype was detected many times. The chain carries TRBV6-5 and TRBJ2-7, with D perhaps TRBD2 (5 bases). V gave up 3 bases and J gave up 2 bases, with 11 bases separating them. The CDR3 is made up of 14 amino acids. The germline V gene encodes CDR1 MNHEY and CDR2 SVGAGI. CDR3 DNA: TGTGCCAGCAGTTATTATGCGGGTCCCTACGAGCAGTACTTC. The encoded protein is CASSYYAGPYEQYF.

This clonotype was observed a handful of times. The chain has TRBV29-1 and TRBJ1-3, with D possibly TRBD1 on 5 matching bases. The germline CDR1 and CDR2 sequences are SQVTM and ANQGSEA. CDR3 length: 14 residues. V lost 6 bases and J 0 bases, leaving 12 bases between the germline ends. The CDR3 DNA reads TGCAGCGTGGGACTCCACGACTCTGGAAACACCATATATTTT. It codes for CSVGLHDSGNTIYF.

This chain links TRBV11-2 with TRBJ2-2; D tentatively reads TRBD1 or TRBD2 (5 bases each). V lost 3 bases, J lost 4 bases, and 21 bases lay in between. Germline values: CDR1 SGHAT, CDR2 FQNNGV. This CDR3 contains 18 residues. CDR3 sequence reads: CASSFWGGARTFTGELFF. The CDR3 coding sequence is TGTGCCAGCAGCTTCTGGGGTGGGGCGCGGACTTTCACCGGGGAGCTGTTTTTT. Variable domain in full (rest from reference TRBV11-2 and TRBJ2-2): EAGVAQSPRYKIIEKRQSVAFWCNPISGHATLYWYQQILGQGPKLLIQFQNNGVVDDSQLPKDRFSAERLKGVDSTLKIQPAKLEDSAVYLCASSFWGGARTFTGELFFGEGSRLTVL.

This clonotype was picked up a small number of times. CDR3 amino acids: CAISEWGTYEQYF. The CDR3 bases are TGTGCCATCAGTGAATGGGGGACCTACGAGCAGTACTTC. The chain employs TRBV10-3 and TRBJ2-7, with D tentatively TRBD1 or TRBD2 (5 bases each). Germline V CDR1 and CDR2: ENHRY, SYGVKD. V gave up 3 bases and J gave up 2 bases, with 8 bases separating them. The CDR3 length is 13 residues.

This sequence joins TRBV11-3 and TRBJ2-2, with 8 bases matching TRBD2. V dropped 5 bases and J dropped 6; count of bases not matched to a gene: 11. This CDR3 is built from 16 residues. Germline V lookup: CDR1 SGHNT, CDR2 YENEEA. CDR3 in amino acids: CASSGYSGSTAGELFF. As DNA, the CDR3 is TGTGCCAGCAGCGGATACAGCGGGAGTACCGCCGGGGAGCTGTTTTTT.

This clonotype was observed many times. The rearrangement links TRBV20-1 to TRBJ2-3; D gene ambiguous. V shed 0 bases and J shed 2 bases, with 9 bases lying between them. CDR3 length: 14 amino acids. Germline-derived CDR1 and CDR2 are DFQATT and SNEGSKA (reference sequence). The CDR3 DNA sequence: TGCAGTGCTAGAGAAGGCCGGTACACAGATACGCAGTATTTT. Amino acid sequence: CSAREGRYTDTQYF.

A few counts support this clonotype. The CDR3 is CASSLGQSHEQYF. Here the CDR3 DNA reads TGTGCCAGCAGTTTGGGACAGAGCCACGAGCAGTACTTC. V usage is TRBV6-6 and J usage is TRBJ2-7; 7 bases agree with TRBD1. In germline, CDR1 is MNHNY, CDR2 SVGAGI (reference sequence). The CDR3 length is 13 residues. The trim removed 4 bases at V and 5 bases at J, leaving 5 bases unmatched.

The CDR3 coding sequence is TGTGCCAGCAGCTTATATGGGGGAGAGGATGAGCAGTTCTTC. Encoded protein: CASSLYGGEDEQFF. The chain joins TRBV7-9 to TRBJ2-1, with D perhaps given as TRBD1 or TRBD2 (5 bases each). Germline V gives CDR1 SEHNR, CDR2 FQNEAQ (reference sequence). V gave up 2 bases and J gave up 8 bases, with 13 bases separating them. The length of the CDR3 is 14 residues.

This clonotype occurred many times. The CDR3 DNA reads as TGCAGCGTAGGACAGGGGGCTGGCTACGAGCAGTACTTC. Its translation: CSVGQGAGYEQYF. The chain uses TRBV29-1 and TRBJ2-7; 11 nucleotides match TRBD1. The CDR3 loop spans 13 amino acids. The V and J ends lost 6 bases and 3 bases, in that order; junction bases with no gene match: 4. Germline assignment: CDR1 SQVTM and CDR2 ANQGSEA.

This clonotype was found many times. The CDR3 DNA reads as TGCAGTGCCACTAGCGGGGGGGTTACCACAGATACGCAGTATTTT. Residues: CSATSGGVTTDTQYF. The V and J genes are TRBV20-1 and TRBJ2-3, with TRBD2 matching over 13 bases. Germline trimming cut 6 bases from V and 2 bases from J; bases unmatched to any gene: 5. Germline V gene data show CDR1 as DFQATT and CDR2 as SNEGSKA (reference sequence). The CDR3 covers 15 residues.

J is TRBJ2-2 and V is TRBV20-1; D possibly corresponds to TRBD1 (6 bases). Between the trimmed V and J ends, which lost 6 bases and 8 bases, there was a span of 13 bases. Germline CDR1 and CDR2: DFQATT and SNEGSKA (reference sequence). The CDR3 has 12 residues. The CDR3 bases are TGCAGTGCGCTACAGGGTTTTGGGGAGCTGTTTTTT. It translates to CSALQGFGELFF.

This clonotype was picked up a small number of times. The chain employs TRBV6-2 or TRBV6-3 and TRBJ2-7, with D tentatively TRBD1 (6 bases). This CDR3 has 16 residues. The germline V gene has CDR1 MNHEY and CDR2 SVGEGT. V lost 6 bases and J 0 bases, leaving 18 bases between the germline ends. CDR3 bases: TGTGCCAGCAGCCCCTTTCGAGGCAGGGGCTCCTACGAGCAGTACTTC. This translates into CASSPFRGRGSYEQYF.

The chain has TRBV5-1 and TRBJ2-3, with 7 bases that match TRBD2. Germline loops: CDR1 SGHRS, CDR2 YFSETQ. The CDR3 has 15 residues. J was trimmed by 2 bases and V by 0 bases; bases with no gene match: 3. CDR3 nucleotides: TGCGCCAGCAGCTTGGCCGGGAGGCCCACAGATACGCAGTATTTT. Its translation is CASSLAGRPTDTQYF.